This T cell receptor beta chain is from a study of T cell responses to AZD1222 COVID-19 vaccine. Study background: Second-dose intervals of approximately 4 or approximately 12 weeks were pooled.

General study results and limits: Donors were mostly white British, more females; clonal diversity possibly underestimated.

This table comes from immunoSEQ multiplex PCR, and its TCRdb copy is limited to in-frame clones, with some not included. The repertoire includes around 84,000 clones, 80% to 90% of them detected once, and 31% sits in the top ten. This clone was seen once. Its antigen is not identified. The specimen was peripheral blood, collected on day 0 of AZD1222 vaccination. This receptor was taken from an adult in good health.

CDR3 bases: TGTGCCAGCAGGCGTCGGGGCAGTCCAGAGACCCAGTACTTC. This gives the protein CASRRRGSPETQYF. The chain joins TRBV2 to TRBJ2-5, with D tentatively TRBD1 or TRBD2 (5 bases each). The germline V gene has CDR1 SNHLY and CDR2 FYNNEI. Trimming left V 6 bases short and J 4 bases short, with 15 bases between. This CDR3 is 14 amino acids long.